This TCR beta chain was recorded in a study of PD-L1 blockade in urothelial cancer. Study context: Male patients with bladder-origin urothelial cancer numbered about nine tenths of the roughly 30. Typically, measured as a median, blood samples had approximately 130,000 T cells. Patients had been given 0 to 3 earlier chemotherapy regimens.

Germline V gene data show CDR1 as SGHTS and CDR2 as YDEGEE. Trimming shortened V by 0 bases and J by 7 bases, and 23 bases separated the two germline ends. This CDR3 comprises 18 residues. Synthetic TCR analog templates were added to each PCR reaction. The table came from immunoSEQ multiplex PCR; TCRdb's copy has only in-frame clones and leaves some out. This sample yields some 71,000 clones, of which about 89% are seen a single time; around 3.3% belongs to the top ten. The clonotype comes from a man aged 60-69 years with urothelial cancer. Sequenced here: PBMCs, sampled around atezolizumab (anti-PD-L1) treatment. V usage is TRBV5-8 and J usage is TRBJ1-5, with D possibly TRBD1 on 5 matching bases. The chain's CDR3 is CASSLEFGGLEVKQPQHF. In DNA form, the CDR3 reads TGTGCCAGCAGCTTGGAGTTCGGGGGGTTAGAAGTGAAGCAGCCCCAGCATTTT.